These T cell receptor beta chains were read from a single sample in a study of identical twins. TCRdb used MiXCR to reprocess the 5' RACE reads, holding one entry per CDR3 protein. The table lists hundreds of thousands of distinct CDR3 sequences, under 9% of them singletons. These data were also reused for a study on yellow fever vaccine responses in identical twins.

Sequenced sample: PBMCs. Every receptor here comes from a woman between 18 and 29 years old in good health. Each CDR3 is given with its conserved first and last residue. The D gene is left open where the match is weak. A clone size is listed for some rows: how often the clone was seen (once, few, many), or a class if it is expanded.

v_call	j_call	cdr3_length	d_call	clone_size	cdr3_nt	cdr3_aa
TRBV4-1	TRBJ2-1	19	TRBD2	many	TGCGCCAGCAGCCCACGCTCAGCGGGAACCTTAAATGACTACAATGAGCAGTTCTTC	CASSPRSAGTLNDYNEQFF
TRBV25-1	TRBJ2-5	14	NA	few	TGTGCCAGTACACAGGGTGGTTGGGAAGAGACCCAGTACTTC	CASTQGGWEETQYF
TRBV6-2/TRBV6-3	TRBJ2-6	15	NA	NA	TGTGCCACACGACAGGTGGTTACTGGGGCCAACGTCCTGACTTTC	CATRQVVTGANVLTF
TRBV28	TRBJ2-1	14	NA	few	TGTGCCAGCAGTTCTTCCCGGAGTGGAGGAATAGGGTTCTTC	CASSSSRSGGIGFF
TRBV10-3	TRBJ2-5	11	NA	many	TGTGCCATCGGGGCCCAAGAGACCCAGTACTTC	CAIGAQETQYF
TRBV7-9	TRBJ2-1	15	TRBD2	few	TGTGCCAGCACCAGACTTGCCGGGAGGGAGAATGAGCAGTTCTTC	CASTRLAGRENEQFF
TRBV20-1	TRBJ2-1	15	NA	few	TGCAGTGCTAGAGAAGCGACTAGGGGAAACAATGAGCAGTTCTTC	CSAREATRGNNEQFF
TRBV5-5	TRBJ2-7	17	NA	NA	TGTGCCAGCAGCAGGAGGGCGTTCGCAGGGGGGACCTACGAGCAGTACTTC	CASSRRAFAGGTYEQYF
TRBV28	TRBJ1-4	14	NA	few	TGTGCCATCTCATTAACGGGGGAACTTGAAAAACTGTTTTTT	CAISLTGELEKLFF
TRBV28	TRBJ2-3	16	TRBD1	NA	TGTGCCAGCAGTTCTACATGGGACAGGGGGACAGATACGCAGTATTTT	CASSSTWDRGTDTQYF
TRBV19	TRBJ2-2	18	TRBD2	few	TGTGCCAGTAGTATAGATTGGATAGCGGGAGTTCCTACCGGGGAGCTGTTTTTT	CASSIDWIAGVPTGELFF
TRBV9	TRBJ1-1	15	NA	NA	TGTGCCAGCAGCCCCCATGAGAGGAAGGACTATGAAGCTTTCTTT	CASSPHERKDYEAFF
TRBV6-5	TRBJ2-5	14	NA	many	TGTGCCAGCAGTTACTCTACAAATGGAGAGACCCAGTACTTC	CASSYSTNGETQYF
TRBV5-6	TRBJ2-7	15	TRBD2	NA	TGTGCCAGCAGCTTGGGCAGGCGGGAGGCCTACGAGCAGTACTTC	CASSLGRREAYEQYF
TRBV12-3/TRBV12-4	TRBJ1-3	15	NA	many	TGTGCCAGCAGTTTGTTGCGAAGTGCTGGAAACACCATATATTTT	CASSLLRSAGNTIYF
TRBV5-5	TRBJ1-5	15	NA	NA	TGTGCCAGCAGCTTGGCGGTCACTCGGGATCAGCCCCAGCATTTT	CASSLAVTRDQPQHF
TRBV4-2	TRBJ2-3	21	NA	few	TGTGCCAGCAGCCAAAGTGAACTCCCCCCAGGGTCGGTCGATGCGGTGGATACGCAGTATTTT	CASSQSELPPGSVDAVDTQYF
TRBV4-1	TRBJ2-3	17	TRBD2	many	TGCGCCAGCAGCCAACAGGGACTAGCGGACAGCACAGATACGCAGTATTTT	CASSQQGLADSTDTQYF
TRBV6-5	TRBJ2-1	15	TRBD2	many	TGTGCCAGCAGTTACCAGCTAGCGGATTACAATGAGCAGTTCTTC	CASSYQLADYNEQFF
TRBV7-3	TRBJ2-3	18	TRBD2	NA	TGTGCCAGCAGCTTAACGGCGAGCGGGGGGGCCTCCACAGATACGCAGTATTTT	CASSLTASGGASTDTQYF
TRBV30	TRBJ2-2	13	NA	once	TGTGCCTGGAGAACCAGGGGCACCGGGGAGCTGTTTTTT	CAWRTRGTGELFF
TRBV20-1	TRBJ2-2	14	NA	few	TGCAGTGCTTCCCCGGGATCCAACACCGGGGAGCTGTTTTTT	CSASPGSNTGELFF
TRBV11-2	TRBJ1-6	15	NA	many	TGTGCCAGCAGCTTATTGAAAGGGGAAGGTTCACCCCTCCACTTT	CASSLLKGEGSPLHF
TRBV6-5	TRBJ2-3	15	TRBD1	NA	TGTGCCAGCAGTTACTCGGGACAGGGGCAAAATACGCAGTATTTT	CASSYSGQGQNTQYF
TRBV3-1	TRBJ2-2	18	NA	NA	NA	CASSSHAGGDLTPGSCFF
TRBV2	TRBJ2-7	12	NA	few	TGTGCCAGCAGAGAGAACCCCTACGAGCAGTACTTC	CASRENPYEQYF
TRBV11-2	TRBJ2-3	15	TRBD2	many	TGTGCCAGCAGCCCGACTAGCGGGAGCACAGATACGCAGTATTTT	CASSPTSGSTDTQYF
TRBV29-1	TRBJ2-3	15	NA	NA	TGCAGCGTTGAAGATCAGGGTTTCCGCACAGATACGCAGTATTTT	CSVEDQGFRTDTQYF
TRBV6-1	TRBJ2-7	15	TRBD1	few	TGTGCCAGCAGTCCTACGCCGCAGGGGGCGAGCGAGCAGTACTTC	CASSPTPQGASEQYF
TRBV20-1	TRBJ2-7	11	NA	few	TGCAGTGCTAGCGCACCCTACGAGCAGTACTTC	CSASAPYEQYF
TRBV12-3/TRBV12-4	TRBJ2-5	15	TRBD2	NA	TGTGCCAGCACGAGGAGCGGGGGGGGCCGAGAGACCCAGTACTTC	CASTRSGGGRETQYF
TRBV15	TRBJ2-4	13	NA	NA	TGTGCCACCTCCCAGGTAGCCAAAAACATTCAGTACTTC	CATSQVAKNIQYF
TRBV27	TRBJ1-6	14	NA	few	TGTGCCAGCAGTTTATTCCAGTTGGGGTCACCCCTCCACTTT	CASSLFQLGSPLHF
TRBV11-2	TRBJ2-3	15	NA	few	TGTGCCAGCAGCTCCGGGGGAGGAATTGGGGCTACGCAGTATTTT	CASSSGGGIGATQYF
TRBV27	TRBJ2-3	15	TRBD2	many	TGTGCCAGCAGTTGGACTAGCGGGGCGGGAGATACGCAGTATTTT	CASSWTSGAGDTQYF
TRBV7-9	TRBJ2-7	15	NA	once	TGTGCCAGCAGCCCTCGCGGAACCTCGGGGGACGAGCAGTACTTC	CASSPRGTSGDEQYF
TRBV7-9	TRBJ2-1	16	TRBD2	many	TGTGCCAGCAGCCGCAGAAGGACTAGTGGGGGCAATGAGCAGTTCTTC	CASSRRRTSGGNEQFF
TRBV20-1	TRBJ2-1	15	TRBD2	NA	TGCAGTGCTAGTCGGCTAGCGGGGGGGCCGTATGAGCAGTTCTTC	CSASRLAGGPYEQFF
TRBV3-1	TRBJ1-2	13	NA	many	TGTGCCAGCAGCCAAGTTGATAACTATGGCTACACCTTC	CASSQVDNYGYTF
TRBV29-1	TRBJ2-7	13	NA	few	TGCAGCGTTGTGGAGGACAGAGCCTACGAGCAGTACTTC	CSVVEDRAYEQYF
TRBV5-1	TRBJ2-1	12	NA	many	TGCGCCAGCAGCTTGTGGTTGGATGAGCAGTTCTTC	CASSLWLDEQFF
TRBV6-5	TRBJ1-6	13	NA	many	TGTGCCAGCAGTGACTCGACAGATTCACCCCTCCACTTT	CASSDSTDSPLHF
TRBV7-8	TRBJ1-6	17	NA	many	TGTGCCAGCAGCTTAGTGGTGAGGGAGGGGTATAATTCACCCCTCCACTTT	CASSLVVREGYNSPLHF
TRBV20-1	TRBJ2-7	14	TRBD2	NA	TGCAGTGCTAGCCTAGCGGGAATGGGGTACGAGCAGTACTTC	CSASLAGMGYEQYF
TRBV27	TRBJ2-7	15	NA	few	TGTGCCAGCAGTTCTGCCGGGACCCGTCTCTGGGAGCAGTACTTC	CASSSAGTRLWEQYF
TRBV12-3/TRBV12-4	TRBJ1-1	11	NA	few	TGTGCCAGCAAGAGGAACACTGAAGCTTTCTTT	CASKRNTEAFF
TRBV7-2	TRBJ2-7	17	TRBD1	NA	TGTGCCAGCAGCTTACTGGGACAGGCAGGACTCACCTACGAGCAGTACTTC	CASSLLGQAGLTYEQYF
TRBV19	TRBJ2-4	15	TRBD1	NA	TGTGCCAGTAACCCGATGACAGGGGGCAAAAACATTCAGTACTTC	CASNPMTGGKNIQYF
TRBV7-6	TRBJ2-5	15	TRBD2	NA	TGTGCCAGCAGCCACCCACGCGGGGGAGGGGAGACCCAGTACTTC	CASSHPRGGGETQYF
TRBV20-1	TRBJ2-5	14	TRBD2	NA	TGCAGTGCCGTCTTCCTAGCGGGAGTTGAGACCCAGTACTTC	CSAVFLAGVETQYF
TRBV3-1	TRBJ2-5	17	NA	NA	TGTGCCAGCAGCCAGATCTTTGGCGGAGATTTTGAAGAGACCCAGTACTTC	CASSQIFGGDFEETQYF
TRBV9	TRBJ2-7	16	TRBD1	NA	TGTGCCAGCAGCGTAGATCAGCGACAGGGCCCCTACGAGCAGTACTTC	CASSVDQRQGPYEQYF
TRBV14	TRBJ2-1	16	TRBD2	few	TGTGCCAGCAGCCAAGCGGGGGGTCGCTCCTACAATGAGCAGTTCTTC	CASSQAGGRSYNEQFF
TRBV7-9	TRBJ2-5	13	NA	NA	TGTGCCAGCAGCGTACCGGGACGAGAGACCCAGTACTTC	CASSVPGRETQYF